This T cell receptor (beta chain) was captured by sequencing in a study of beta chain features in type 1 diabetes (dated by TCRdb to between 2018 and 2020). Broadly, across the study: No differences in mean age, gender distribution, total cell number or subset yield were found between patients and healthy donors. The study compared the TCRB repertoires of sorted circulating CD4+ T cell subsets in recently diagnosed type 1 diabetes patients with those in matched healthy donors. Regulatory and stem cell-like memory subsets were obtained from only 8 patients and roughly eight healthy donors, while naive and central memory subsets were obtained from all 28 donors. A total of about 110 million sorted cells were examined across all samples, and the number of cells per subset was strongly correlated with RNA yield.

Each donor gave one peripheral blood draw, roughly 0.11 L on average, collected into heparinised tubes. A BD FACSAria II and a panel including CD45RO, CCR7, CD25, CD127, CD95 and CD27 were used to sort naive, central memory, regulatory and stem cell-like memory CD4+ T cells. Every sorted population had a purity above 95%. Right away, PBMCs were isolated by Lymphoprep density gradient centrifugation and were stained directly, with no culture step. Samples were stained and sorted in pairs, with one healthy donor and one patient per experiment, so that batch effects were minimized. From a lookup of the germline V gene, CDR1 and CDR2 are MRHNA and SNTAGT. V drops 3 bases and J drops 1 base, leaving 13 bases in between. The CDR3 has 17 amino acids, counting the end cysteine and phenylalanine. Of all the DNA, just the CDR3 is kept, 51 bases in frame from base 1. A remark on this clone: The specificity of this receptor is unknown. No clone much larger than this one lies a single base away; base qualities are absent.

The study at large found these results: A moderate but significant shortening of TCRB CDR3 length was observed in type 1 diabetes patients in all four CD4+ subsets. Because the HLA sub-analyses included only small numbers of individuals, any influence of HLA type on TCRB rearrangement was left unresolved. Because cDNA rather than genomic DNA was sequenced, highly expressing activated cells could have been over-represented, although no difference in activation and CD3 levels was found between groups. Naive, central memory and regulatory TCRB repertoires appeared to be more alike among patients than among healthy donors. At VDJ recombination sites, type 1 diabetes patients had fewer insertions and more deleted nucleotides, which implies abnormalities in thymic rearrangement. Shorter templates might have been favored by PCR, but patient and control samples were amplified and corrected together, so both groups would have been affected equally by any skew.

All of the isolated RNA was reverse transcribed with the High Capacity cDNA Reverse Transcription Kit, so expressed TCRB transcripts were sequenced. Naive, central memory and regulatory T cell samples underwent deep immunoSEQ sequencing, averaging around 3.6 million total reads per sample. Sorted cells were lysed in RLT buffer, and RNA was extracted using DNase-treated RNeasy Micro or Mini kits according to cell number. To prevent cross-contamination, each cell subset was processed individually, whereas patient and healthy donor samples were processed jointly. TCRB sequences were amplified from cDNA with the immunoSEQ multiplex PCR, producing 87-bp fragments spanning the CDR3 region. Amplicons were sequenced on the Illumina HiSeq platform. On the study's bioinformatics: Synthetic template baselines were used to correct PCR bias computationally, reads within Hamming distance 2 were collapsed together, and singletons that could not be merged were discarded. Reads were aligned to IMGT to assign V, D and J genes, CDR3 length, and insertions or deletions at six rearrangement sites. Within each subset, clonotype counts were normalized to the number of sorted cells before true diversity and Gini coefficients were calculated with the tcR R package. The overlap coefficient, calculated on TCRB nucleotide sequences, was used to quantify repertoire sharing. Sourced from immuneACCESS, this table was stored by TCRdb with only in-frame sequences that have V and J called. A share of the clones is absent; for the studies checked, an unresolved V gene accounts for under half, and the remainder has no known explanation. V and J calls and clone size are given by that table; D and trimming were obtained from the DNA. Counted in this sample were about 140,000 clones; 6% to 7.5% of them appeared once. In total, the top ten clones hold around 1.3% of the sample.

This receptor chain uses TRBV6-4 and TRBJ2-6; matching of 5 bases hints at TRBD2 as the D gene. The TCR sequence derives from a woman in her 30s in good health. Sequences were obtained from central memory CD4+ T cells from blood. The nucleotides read TGTGCCAGCAGTGAAGGACTTGTTAGTTCTGGGGCCAACGTCCTGACTTTC. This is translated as CASSEGLVSSGANVLTF.